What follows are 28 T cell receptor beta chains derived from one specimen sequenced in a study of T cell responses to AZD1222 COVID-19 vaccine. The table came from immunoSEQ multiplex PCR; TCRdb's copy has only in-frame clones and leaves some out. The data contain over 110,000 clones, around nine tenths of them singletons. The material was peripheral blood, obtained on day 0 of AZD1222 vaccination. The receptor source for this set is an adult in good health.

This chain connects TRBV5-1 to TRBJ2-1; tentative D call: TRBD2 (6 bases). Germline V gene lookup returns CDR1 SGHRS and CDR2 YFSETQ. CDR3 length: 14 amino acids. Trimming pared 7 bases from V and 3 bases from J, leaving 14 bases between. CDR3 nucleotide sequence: TGCGCCAGCTCCCCCGGGACTGACTACAATGAGCAGTTCTTC. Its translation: CASSPGTDYNEQFF. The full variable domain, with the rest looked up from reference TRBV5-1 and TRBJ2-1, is KAGVTQTPRYLIKTRGQQVTLSCSPISGHRSVSWYQQTPGQGLQFLFEYFSETQRNKGNFPGRFSGRQFSNSRSEMNVSTLELGDSALYLCASSPGTDYNEQFFGPGTRLTVL.

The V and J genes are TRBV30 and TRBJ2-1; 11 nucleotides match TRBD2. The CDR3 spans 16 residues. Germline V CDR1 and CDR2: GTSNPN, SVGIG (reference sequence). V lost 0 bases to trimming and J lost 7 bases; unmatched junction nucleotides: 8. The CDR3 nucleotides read TGTGCCTGGAGTGTATGGATTAGCGGGAGGGCGAATGAGCAGTTCTTC. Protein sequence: CAWSVWISGRANEQFF.

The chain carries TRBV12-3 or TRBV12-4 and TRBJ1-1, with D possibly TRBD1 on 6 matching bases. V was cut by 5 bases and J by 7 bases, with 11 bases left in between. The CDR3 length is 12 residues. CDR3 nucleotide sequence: TGTGCCAGCAGTAAGACAGGCTTTGAAGCTTTCTTT. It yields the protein CASSKTGFEAFF.

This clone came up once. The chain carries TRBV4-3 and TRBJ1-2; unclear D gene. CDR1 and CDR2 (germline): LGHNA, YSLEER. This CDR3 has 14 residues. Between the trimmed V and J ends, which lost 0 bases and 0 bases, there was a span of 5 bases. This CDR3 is CASSQDRANYGYTF. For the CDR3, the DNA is TGCGCCAGCAGCCAAGATCGCGCTAACTATGGCTACACCTTC.

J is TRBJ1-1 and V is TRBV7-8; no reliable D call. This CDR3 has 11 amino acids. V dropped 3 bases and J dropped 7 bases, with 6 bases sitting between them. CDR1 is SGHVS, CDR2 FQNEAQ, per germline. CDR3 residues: CASSFVGEAFF. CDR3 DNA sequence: TGTGCCAGCAGCTTTGTGGGTGAAGCTTTCTTT.

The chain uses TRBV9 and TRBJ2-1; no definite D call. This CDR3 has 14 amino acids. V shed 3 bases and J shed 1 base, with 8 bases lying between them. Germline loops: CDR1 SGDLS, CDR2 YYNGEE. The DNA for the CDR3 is TGTGCCAGCAGCGCAACTGGTTCCTACAATGAGCAGTTCTTC. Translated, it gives CASSATGSYNEQFF.

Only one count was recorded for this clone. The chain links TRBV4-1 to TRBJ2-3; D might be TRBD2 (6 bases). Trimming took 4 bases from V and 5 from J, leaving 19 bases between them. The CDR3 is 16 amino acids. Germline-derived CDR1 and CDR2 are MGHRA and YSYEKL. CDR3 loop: CASSPQTRHAVDTQYF. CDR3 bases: TGCGCCAGCAGCCCTCAGACTAGACATGCCGTAGATACGCAGTATTTT.

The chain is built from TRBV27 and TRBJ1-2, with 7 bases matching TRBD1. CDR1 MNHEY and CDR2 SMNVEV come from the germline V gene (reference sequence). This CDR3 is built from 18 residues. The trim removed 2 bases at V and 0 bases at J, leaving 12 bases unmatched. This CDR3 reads CASSLKGTETPPNYGYTF. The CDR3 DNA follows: TGTGCCAGCAGTTTAAAAGGGACAGAGACCCCACCTAACTATGGCTACACCTTC.

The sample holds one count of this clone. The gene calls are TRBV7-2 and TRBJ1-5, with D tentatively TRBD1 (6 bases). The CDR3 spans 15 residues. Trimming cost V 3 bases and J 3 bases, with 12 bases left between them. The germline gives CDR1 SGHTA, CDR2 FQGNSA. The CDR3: CASSFRGGLNQPQHF. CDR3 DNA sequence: TGTGCCAGCAGCTTCAGGGGAGGACTCAATCAGCCCCAGCATTTT.

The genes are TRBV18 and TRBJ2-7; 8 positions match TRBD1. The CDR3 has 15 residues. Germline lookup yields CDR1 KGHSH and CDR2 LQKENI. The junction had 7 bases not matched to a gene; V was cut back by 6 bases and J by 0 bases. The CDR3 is CASSQQGVPSYEQYF. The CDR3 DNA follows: TGTGCCAGCTCTCAACAGGGGGTTCCCTCCTACGAGCAGTACTTC. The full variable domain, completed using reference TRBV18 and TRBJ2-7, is NAGVMQNPRHLVRRRGQEARLRCSPMKGHSHVYWYRQLPEEGLKFMVYLQKENIIDESGMPKERFSAEFPKEGPSILRIQQVVRGDSAAYFCASSQQGVPSYEQYFGPGTRLTVT.

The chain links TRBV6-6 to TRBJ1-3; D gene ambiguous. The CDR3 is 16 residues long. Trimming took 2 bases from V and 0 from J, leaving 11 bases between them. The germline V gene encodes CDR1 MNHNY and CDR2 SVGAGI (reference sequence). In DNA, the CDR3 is TGTGCCAGCAGTTACGGGCAGCCCCGCTCTGGAAACACCATATATTTT. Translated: CASSYGQPRSGNTIYF.

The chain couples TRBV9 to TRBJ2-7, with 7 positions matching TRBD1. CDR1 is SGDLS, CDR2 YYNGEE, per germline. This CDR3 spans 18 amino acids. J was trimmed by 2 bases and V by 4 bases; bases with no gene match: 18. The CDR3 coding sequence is TGTGCCAGCAGCCCGTCTGGGACAGCGCCTTTTGGAGCCTACGAGCAGTACTTC. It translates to CASSPSGTAPFGAYEQYF.

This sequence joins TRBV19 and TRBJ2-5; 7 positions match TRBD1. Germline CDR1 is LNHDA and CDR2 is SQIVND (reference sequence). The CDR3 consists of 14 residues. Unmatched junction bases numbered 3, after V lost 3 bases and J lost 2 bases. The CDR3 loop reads CASSIWGQQETQYF. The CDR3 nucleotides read TGTGCCAGTAGTATTTGGGGACAGCAAGAGACCCAGTACTTC. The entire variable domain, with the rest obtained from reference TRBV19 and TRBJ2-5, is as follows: DGGITQSPKYLFRKEGQNVTLSCEQNLNHDAMYWYRQDPGQGLRLIYYSQIVNDFQKGDIAEGYSVSREKKESFPLTVTSAQKNPTAFYLCASSIWGQQETQYFGPGTRLLVL.

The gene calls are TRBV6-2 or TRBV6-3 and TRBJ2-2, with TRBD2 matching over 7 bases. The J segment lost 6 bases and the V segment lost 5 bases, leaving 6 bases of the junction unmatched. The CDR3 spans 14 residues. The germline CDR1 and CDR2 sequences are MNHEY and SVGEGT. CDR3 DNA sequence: TGTGCCAGCAGTCCAACTAGCGTGCCCGGGGAGCTGTTTTTT. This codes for CASSPTSVPGELFF.

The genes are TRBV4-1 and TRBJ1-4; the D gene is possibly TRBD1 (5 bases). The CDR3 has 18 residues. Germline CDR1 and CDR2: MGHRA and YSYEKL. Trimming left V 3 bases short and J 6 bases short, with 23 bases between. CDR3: CASSHPRGWGRRDEKLFF. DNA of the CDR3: TGCGCCAGCAGCCATCCCCGCGGGTGGGGCAGGAGGGATGAAAAACTGTTTTTT.

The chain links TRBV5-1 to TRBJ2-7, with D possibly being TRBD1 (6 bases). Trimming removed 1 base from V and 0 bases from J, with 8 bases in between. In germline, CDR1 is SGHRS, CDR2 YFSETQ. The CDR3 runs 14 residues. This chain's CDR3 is CASSLQGNSYEQYF. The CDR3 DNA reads TGCGCCAGCAGCTTGCAGGGGAACTCCTACGAGCAGTACTTC.

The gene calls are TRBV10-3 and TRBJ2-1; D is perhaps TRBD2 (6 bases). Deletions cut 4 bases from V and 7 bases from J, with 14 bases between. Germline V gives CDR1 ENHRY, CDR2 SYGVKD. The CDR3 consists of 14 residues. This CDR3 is CAISVGGVNNEQFF. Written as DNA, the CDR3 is TGTGCCATCAGTGTGGGGGGAGTGAATAATGAGCAGTTCTTC.

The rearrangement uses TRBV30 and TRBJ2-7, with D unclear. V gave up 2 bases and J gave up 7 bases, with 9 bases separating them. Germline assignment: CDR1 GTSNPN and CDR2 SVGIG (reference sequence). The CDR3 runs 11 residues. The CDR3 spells CAWSRLREQYF. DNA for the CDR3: TGTGCCTGGAGTCGACTTCGAGAGCAGTACTTC.

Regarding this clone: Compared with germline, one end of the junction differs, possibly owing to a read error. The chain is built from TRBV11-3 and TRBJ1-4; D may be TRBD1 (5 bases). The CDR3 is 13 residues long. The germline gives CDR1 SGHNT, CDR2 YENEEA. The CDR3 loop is CASSLEKGRTCIF. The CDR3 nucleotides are TGTGCCAGCAGCTTGGAAAAGGGACGGACCTGTATTTTT.

CDR3 coding DNA: TGCAGCGCCCTCGGGAGGGGAACCTACGAGCAGTACTTC. As protein: CSALGRGTYEQYF. The V and J genes are TRBV29-1 and TRBJ2-7; 8 positions match TRBD2. V shed 7 bases and J 2 bases; nucleotides not matched to a gene: 7. Germline loops: CDR1 SQVTM, CDR2 ANQGSEA. The CDR3 has 13 amino acids.

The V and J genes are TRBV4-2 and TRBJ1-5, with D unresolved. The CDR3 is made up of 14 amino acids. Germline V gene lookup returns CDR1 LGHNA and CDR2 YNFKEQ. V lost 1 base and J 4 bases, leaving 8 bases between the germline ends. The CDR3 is CASSQASGNQPQHF. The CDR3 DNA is TGTGCCAGCAGCCAAGCCTCGGGGAATCAGCCCCAGCATTTT.

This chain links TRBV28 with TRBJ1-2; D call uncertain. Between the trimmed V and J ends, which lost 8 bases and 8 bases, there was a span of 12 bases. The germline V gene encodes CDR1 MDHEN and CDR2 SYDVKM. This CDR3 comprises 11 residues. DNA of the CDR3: TGTGCCAGCGGCAGCTATTACGGCTACACCTTC. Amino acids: CASGSYYGYTF.

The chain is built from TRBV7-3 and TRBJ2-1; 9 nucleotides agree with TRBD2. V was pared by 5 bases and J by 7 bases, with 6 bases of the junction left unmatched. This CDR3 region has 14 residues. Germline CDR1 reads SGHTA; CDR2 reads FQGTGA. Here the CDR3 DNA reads TGTGCCAGCAGCCCACTGGCGGGAGGGAATGAGCAGTTCTTC. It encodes CASSPLAGGNEQFF.

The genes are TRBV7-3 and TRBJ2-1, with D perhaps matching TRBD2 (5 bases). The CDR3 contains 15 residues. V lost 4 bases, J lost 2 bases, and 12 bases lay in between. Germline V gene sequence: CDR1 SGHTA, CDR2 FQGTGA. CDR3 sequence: CASSYRADAYNEQFF. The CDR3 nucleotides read TGTGCCAGCAGCTATAGAGCGGACGCCTACAATGAGCAGTTCTTC.

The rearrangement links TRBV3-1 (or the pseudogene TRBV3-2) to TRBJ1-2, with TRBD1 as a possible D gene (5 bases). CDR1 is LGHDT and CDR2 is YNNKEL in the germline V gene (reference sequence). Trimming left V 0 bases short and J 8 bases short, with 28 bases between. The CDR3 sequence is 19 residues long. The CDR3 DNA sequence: TGTGCCAGCAGCCAAGATCCCTCAGTGCCGGCTGGGGGGATGCGGGGCTACACCTTC. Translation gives CASSQDPSVPAGGMRGYTF.

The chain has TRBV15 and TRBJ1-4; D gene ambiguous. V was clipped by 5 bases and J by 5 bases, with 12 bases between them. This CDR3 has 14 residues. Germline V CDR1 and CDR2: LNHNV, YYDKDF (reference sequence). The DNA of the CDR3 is TGTGCCACCAGCTGGTTGTCGGCGAATGAAAAACTGTTTTTT. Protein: CATSWLSANEKLFF.

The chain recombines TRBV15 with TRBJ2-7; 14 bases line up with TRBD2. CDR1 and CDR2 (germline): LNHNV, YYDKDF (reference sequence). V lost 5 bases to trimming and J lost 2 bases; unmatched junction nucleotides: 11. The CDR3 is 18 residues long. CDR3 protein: CATSSSGTSGSITYEQYF. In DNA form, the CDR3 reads TGTGCCACCAGCTCCTCCGGGACTAGCGGGAGTATCACCTACGAGCAGTACTTC.

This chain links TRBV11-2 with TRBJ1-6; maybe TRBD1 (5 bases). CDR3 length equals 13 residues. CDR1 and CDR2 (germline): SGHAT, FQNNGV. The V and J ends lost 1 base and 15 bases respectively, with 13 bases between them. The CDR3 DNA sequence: TGTGCCAGCAGCTTAGGAGAGCAGGGCGTCCTCCACTTT. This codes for CASSLGEQGVLHF.